This T cell receptor beta chain appears in the sequencing data of a study of blood T cell repertoires in COVID-19. Study information: T cells, B-cell-depleted T cells, or PBMCs supplied cDNA or gDNA.

Method: immunoSEQ multiplex PCR; TCRdb's copy keeps in-frame clones and lacks some. Of about 460,000 clones in the sample, roughly nine tenths were seen once. In this sample, this clone turned up once. The CDR3 has 12 amino acids. V shed 4 bases, J shed 11 bases, and the junction held 6 bases outside the gene matches. The germline gives CDR1 SNHLY, CDR2 FYNNEI. Ages ranged from about 18 to 100 years, with residence in about two dozen US areas. The study counted Cohort 3 donors as recovered given two negative PCRs, clearance, or symptom resolution. Sequenced input: PBMCs or T cells enriched from blood (not recorded which). This chain joins TRBV2 and TRBJ1-1, with 8 bases aligning to TRBD1. The clonotype comes from a woman aged 55-70 years who had recovered from COVID-19. CDR3 sequence reads: CASSAGQGNAFF. The DNA for the CDR3 is TGTGCCAGCAGTGCCGGACAGGGAAACGCTTTCTTT.